Each of the 11 T cell receptor beta chains below was sequenced from the same sample in a study of blood T cell repertoires in COVID-19. Assay: immunoSEQ multiplex PCR; the TCRdb copy retains only in-frame clones and omits some. The sample holds fewer than 250,000 clones; 84% are singletons and the top ten take approximately 8.1%. What was sequenced was peripheral blood. These receptor sequences come from a woman in her 50s with active or convalescent COVID-19.

The chain combines TRBV5-4 with TRBJ2-3; D uncertain. The V and J ends lost 0 bases and 1 base respectively, with 9 bases between them. The CDR3 contains 15 residues. Germline V CDR1 and CDR2: SGHNT, YYREEE (reference sequence). The CDR3 DNA reads TGTGCCAGCAGCTTGGAAATATCCCGCACAGATACGCAGTATTTT. Translated, it gives CASSLEISRTDTQYF.

The V and J genes are TRBV5-1 and TRBJ2-3; tentatively, D is TRBD1 (6 bases). The V end lost 0 bases, the J end lost 0 bases, and 14 bases lay between the germline ends. Germline V gene data show CDR1 as SGHRS and CDR2 as YFSETQ. The CDR3 totals 17 residues. As DNA, the CDR3 is TGCGCCAGCAGCTTGGGGCTGACAGGACGGAGCACAGATACGCAGTATTTT. Translated: CASSLGLTGRSTDTQYF.

V is TRBV7-3 and J is TRBJ1-2, with D unclear. The V gene's germline CDR1 is SGHTA and CDR2 FQGTGA. CDR3 length equals 13 residues. Trimming removed 6 bases from V and 8 bases from J, with 16 bases in between. In DNA form, the CDR3 reads TGTGCCAGCAGTTCTGGACCGGGGTTAGGCTACACCTTC. It encodes CASSSGPGLGYTF.

The rearrangement joins TRBV19 to TRBJ1-4; D is ambiguous. Germline V lookup: CDR1 LNHDA, CDR2 SQIVND (reference sequence). This CDR3 contains 14 residues. V was trimmed by 4 bases and J by 7 bases, leaving 13 bases between them. In DNA form, the CDR3 reads TGTGCCAGTAGTACACCCCGGGAGGCTGAAAAACTGTTTTTT. Translating gives CASSTPREAEKLFF.

This chain uses TRBV7-3 with TRBJ1-1; D gene unclear. The ends were cut back, 5 bases at V and 0 bases at J, with 7 bases in the middle. The CDR3 loop spans 13 amino acids. Germline lookup yields CDR1 SGHTA and CDR2 FQGTGA. The CDR3 sequence: CASSAELNTEAFF. In DNA form, the CDR3 reads TGTGCCAGCAGCGCGGAACTGAACACTGAAGCTTTCTTT.

The chain is built from TRBV27 and TRBJ2-3; 9 bases map to TRBD2. Trimming took 7 bases from V and 0 from J; bases not matched to a gene: 8. The V gene's germline CDR1 is MNHEY and CDR2 SMNVEV (reference sequence). This CDR3 is built from 16 residues. The CDR3 DNA sequence: TGTGCCAGCATGAGGCCGGCGGGAGGGAGCACAGATACGCAGTATTTT. This codes for CASMRPAGGSTDTQYF.

V usage is TRBV18 and J usage is TRBJ1-3; D is undetermined. This CDR3 is 12 amino acids long. Germline V lookup: CDR1 KGHSH, CDR2 LQKENI. V was pared by 6 bases and J by 4 bases, with 7 bases between. The CDR3 DNA follows: TGTGCCAGCTCGAACAGAGGAAACACCATATATTTT. This gives the protein CASSNRGNTIYF.

V and J are TRBV5-5 and TRBJ2-1, with 8 bases matching TRBD2. V was clipped by 1 base and J by 3 bases; unmatched bases: 0. CDR3 length: 14 amino acids. Germline V gives CDR1 SGHKS, CDR2 YYEKEE (reference sequence). In nucleotides, the CDR3 is TGTGCCAGCAGCTTGACTAGCGGCTACAATGAGCAGTTCTTC. Translation gives CASSLTSGYNEQFF.

This chain uses TRBV18 with TRBJ1-1, with 8 bases identical to TRBD1. The CDR3 is made up of 16 amino acids. V gave up 2 bases and J gave up 0 bases; unmatched junction bases: 5. Germline V gene data show CDR1 as KGHSH and CDR2 as LQKENI. In DNA form, the CDR3 reads TGTGCCAGCTCACCAGGACAGGGAGTGTTGAACACTGAAGCTTTCTTT. This codes for CASSPGQGVLNTEAFF.

The CDR3 DNA reads TGTGCCAGCAGCAAGGACAGGGAGCGGTATGGCTACACCTTC. It is translated as CASSKDRERYGYTF. The V gene is TRBV2, the J gene TRBJ1-2; TRBD1 matches 8 bases. The junction had 8 bases not matched to a gene; V was cut back by 6 bases and J by 5 bases. The CDR3 runs 14 residues. The germline gives CDR1 SNHLY, CDR2 FYNNEI. Based on the CDR3 plus reference TRBV2 and TRBJ1-2, the full variable domain is EPEVTQTPSHQVTQMGQEVILRCVPISNHLYFYWYRQILGQKVEFLVSFYNNEISEKSEIFDDQFSVERPDGSNFTLKIRSTKLEDSAMYFCASSKDRERYGYTFGSGTRLTVV.

V gene TRBV12-5 combines with J gene TRBJ2-7; TRBD1 is a possible D gene (6 bases). Germline V gives CDR1 LGHNT, CDR2 FRNRAP. This CDR3 comprises 14 residues. Trimming cost V 6 bases and J 5 bases, with 17 bases left between them. CDR3 amino acids: CASGGARGLDEQYF. For the CDR3, the DNA is TGTGCTAGTGGGGGGGCGAGGGGCCTTGACGAGCAGTACTTC.